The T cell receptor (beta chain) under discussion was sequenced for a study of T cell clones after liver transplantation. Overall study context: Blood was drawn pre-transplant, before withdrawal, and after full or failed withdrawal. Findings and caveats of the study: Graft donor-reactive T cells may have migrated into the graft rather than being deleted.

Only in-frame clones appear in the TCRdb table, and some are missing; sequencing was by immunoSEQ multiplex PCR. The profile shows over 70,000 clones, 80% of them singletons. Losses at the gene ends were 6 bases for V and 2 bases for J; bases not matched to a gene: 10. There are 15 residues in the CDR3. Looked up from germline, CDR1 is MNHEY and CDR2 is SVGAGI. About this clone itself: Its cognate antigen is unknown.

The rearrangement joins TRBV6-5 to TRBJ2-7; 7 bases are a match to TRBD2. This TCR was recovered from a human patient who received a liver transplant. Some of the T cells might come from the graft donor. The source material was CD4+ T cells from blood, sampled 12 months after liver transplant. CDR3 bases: TGTGCCAGCAGAGTGAGCCTAGCGGTCCCCTACGAGCAGTACTTC. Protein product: CASRVSLAVPYEQYF.